The next 16 T cell receptor beta chains were all read from a single sample in a study of blood T cells in healthy people across ages. Primers used in a second PCR of about 7 to 12 cycles were a sample-barcoded 5' primer and a J-beta primer mix. Using its own MiXCR run on the 5' RACE reads, TCRdb lists one record per CDR3 protein. The data contain 1.5 million to 2 million distinct CDR3 sequences, around 48% of them singletons. Material for sequencing was blood. Receptors were obtained from a woman between 40 and 55 years old in good health.

The rearrangement links TRBV29-1 to TRBJ2-5, with D perhaps given as TRBD1 or TRBD2 (5 bases each). The CDR3 consists of 14 residues. Trimming removed 5 bases at V and 4 bases at J, with 17 bases between. Per germline, CDR1 SQVTM and CDR2 ANQGSEA. The CDR3 spells CSVRGPLPPETQYF. Here the CDR3 DNA reads TGCAGCGTTCGGGGACCGCTTCCCCCAGAGACCCAGTACTTC.

The V call is TRBV20-1, the J call TRBJ1-4, with unresolved D. Germline loops: CDR1 DFQATT, CDR2 SNEGSKA (reference sequence). Trimming left V 6 bases short and J 10 bases short, with 21 bases between. CDR3 length: 14 residues. The CDR3 loop is CSARSIGRGGKLFF. The CDR3 DNA sequence: TGCAGTGCGAGGAGCATAGGACGGGGTGGAAAACTGTTTTTT.

This clonotype occurred a few times. V and J are TRBV7-2 and TRBJ2-7; D call uncertain. The CDR3 consists of 15 residues. V was pared by 1 base and J by 0 bases, with 10 bases between. Germline V CDR1 and CDR2: SGHTA, FQGNSA. CDR3 region: CASSLGLVGSYEQYF. DNA for the CDR3: TGTGCCAGCAGCTTAGGTCTAGTGGGCTCCTACGAGCAGTACTTC.

V gene TRBV9 combines with J gene TRBJ2-7; no clear D. The CDR3 runs 14 residues. In germline, CDR1 is SGDLS, CDR2 YYNGEE. V was trimmed by 4 bases and J by 2 bases, leaving 13 bases between them. The CDR3 region is CASSPPRRPYEQYF. CDR3 sequence (DNA): TGTGCCAGCAGCCCCCCCCGCCGACCCTACGAGCAGTACTTC.

This clonotype was seen a few times. The genes are TRBV3-1 and TRBJ2-5, with no clear D. The CDR3 sequence is 15 residues long. The germline V gene encodes CDR1 LGHDT and CDR2 YNNKEL (reference sequence). V was trimmed by 4 bases and J by 2 bases, leaving 14 bases between them. The CDR3 DNA follows: TGTGCCAGCAGCCCCCAAGTCAGGAGTCAAGAGACCCAGTACTTC. This sequence encodes CASSPQVRSQETQYF.

The chain recombines TRBV2 with TRBJ2-1; 9 nucleotides match TRBD1. This CDR3 comprises 12 residues. The V gene end was trimmed by 6 bases and the J gene end by 8 bases; junction bases not matched to a gene: 2. Germline lookup yields CDR1 SNHLY and CDR2 FYNNEI. The CDR3 is CASRGQGDEQFF. Written as DNA, the CDR3 is TGTGCCAGCAGGGGACAGGGCGATGAGCAGTTCTTC.

The chain combines TRBV20-1 with TRBJ1-4; D is perhaps TRBD1 (5 bases). The V end was cut by 4 bases, the J end by 1 base, with 16 bases between. Germline assignment: CDR1 DFQATT and CDR2 SNEGSKA (reference sequence). There are 16 residues in the CDR3. The DNA of the CDR3 is TGCAGTGCTATGAGGGGTTCGGGAAGAACTAATGAAAAACTGTTTTTT. This encodes CSAMRGSGRTNEKLFF.

The rearrangement uses TRBV10-3 and TRBJ1-1; the D gene is possibly TRBD1 (6 bases). Germline CDR1 is ENHRY and CDR2 is SYGVKD. Trimming removed 7 bases from V and 0 bases from J, with 12 bases in between. CDR3 length equals 14 residues. The CDR3 reads CAITEGGMNTEAFF. DNA of the CDR3: TGTGCCATCACCGAAGGGGGAATGAACACTGAAGCTTTCTTT.

This clonotype occurred a few times. This chain links TRBV4-2 with TRBJ2-7; D not certain. The ends were cut back, 0 bases at V and 0 bases at J, with 6 bases in the middle. In germline, CDR1 is LGHNA, CDR2 YNFKEQ. This CDR3 region has 14 residues. CDR3 bases: TGTGCCAGCAGCCAAGATTGGGCCTCCTACGAGCAGTACTTC. Protein: CASSQDWASYEQYF.

This clonotype was detected a few times. This rearrangement joins TRBV5-1 to TRBJ1-2; no clear D gene. The ends were cut back, 3 bases at V and 3 bases at J, with 6 bases in the middle. The CDR3 loop spans 12 amino acids. CDR1 and CDR2 from the germline V gene are SGHRS and YFSETQ. In DNA form, the CDR3 reads TGCGCCAGCAGCTCTGACTACTATGGCTACACCTTC. Translated, it gives CASSSDYYGYTF. The complete variable domain, with remaining parts taken from reference TRBV5-1 and TRBJ1-2, reads KAGVTQTPRYLIKTRGQQVTLSCSPISGHRSVSWYQQTPGQGLQFLFEYFSETQRNKGNFPGRFSGRQFSNSRSEMNVSTLELGDSALYLCASSSDYYGYTFGSGTRLTVV.

This clonotype was seen more than once but under ten times. The chain joins TRBV4-3 to TRBJ1-1, with TRBD1 as a possible D gene (5 bases). V dropped 1 base and J dropped 10 bases, with 13 bases sitting between them. Germline V gene data show CDR1 as LGHNA and CDR2 as YSLEER. CDR3 length: 13 residues. The CDR3 DNA is TGCGCCAGCAGCCAAGCGGGGGGACTGGGAGCTTTCTTT. Its protein product is CASSQAGGLGAFF.

The rearrangement uses TRBV6-1 and TRBJ2-6, with unresolved D. Germline V gives CDR1 MNHNS, CDR2 SASEGT. Deletions cut 2 bases from V and 0 bases from J, with 5 bases between. The CDR3 length is 15 residues. The CDR3 sequence is CASSENSSGANVLTF. Here the CDR3 DNA reads TGTGCCAGCAGTGAAAACAGCTCTGGGGCCAACGTCCTGACTTTC.

The sample holds a few counts of this clonotype. The chain recombines TRBV9 with TRBJ2-3, with TRBD2 matching 9 bases. V lost 1 base and J lost 2; bases outside the gene matches: 8. The CDR3 runs to 17 residues. In germline, CDR1 is SGDLS, CDR2 YYNGEE. CDR3 nucleotide sequence: TGTGCCAGCAGCGTAAGGTCTAGCGGGGTAATCACAGATACGCAGTATTTT. Translating it yields CASSVRSSGVITDTQYF.

This clonotype has more than one count but fewer than ten. The J gene is TRBJ1-2, the V gene TRBV10-3; D not certain. The germline gives CDR1 ENHRY, CDR2 SYGVKD. The V end was cut by 11 bases, the J end by 3 bases, with 13 bases between. The CDR3 spans 12 residues. For the CDR3, the DNA is TGTGCCGTTCGTCCCGGGGACTATGGCTACACCTTC. Translating gives CAVRPGDYGYTF.

The table lists this clonotype with a count of one. An end of the junction does not agree with germline; a read error may underlie this. The V gene is TRBV7-3, the J gene TRBJ2-1, with 7 bases fitting TRBD1. CDR1 and CDR2 from the germline V gene are SGHTA and FQGTGA. This CDR3 spans 15 amino acids. CDR3 in amino acids: CASSSQGVSHNEQFF. CDR3 bases: TGTGCCAGCAGCTCCCAGGGGGTCTCCCACAATGAGCAGTTCTTC.

This clonotype was counted between two and nine times. The chain couples TRBV11-2 to TRBJ2-5, with D tentatively TRBD1 or TRBD2 (5 bases each). The DNA end lines up better with TRBJ2-7; the J call may be wrong. The CDR3 runs 14 residues. Germline loops: CDR1 SGHAT, CDR2 FQNNGV. In DNA form, the CDR3 reads TGTGCCAGCAGCTCGACAGTGCGGGTTCCCGAGCAGTACTTC. It encodes CASSSTVRVPEQYF.